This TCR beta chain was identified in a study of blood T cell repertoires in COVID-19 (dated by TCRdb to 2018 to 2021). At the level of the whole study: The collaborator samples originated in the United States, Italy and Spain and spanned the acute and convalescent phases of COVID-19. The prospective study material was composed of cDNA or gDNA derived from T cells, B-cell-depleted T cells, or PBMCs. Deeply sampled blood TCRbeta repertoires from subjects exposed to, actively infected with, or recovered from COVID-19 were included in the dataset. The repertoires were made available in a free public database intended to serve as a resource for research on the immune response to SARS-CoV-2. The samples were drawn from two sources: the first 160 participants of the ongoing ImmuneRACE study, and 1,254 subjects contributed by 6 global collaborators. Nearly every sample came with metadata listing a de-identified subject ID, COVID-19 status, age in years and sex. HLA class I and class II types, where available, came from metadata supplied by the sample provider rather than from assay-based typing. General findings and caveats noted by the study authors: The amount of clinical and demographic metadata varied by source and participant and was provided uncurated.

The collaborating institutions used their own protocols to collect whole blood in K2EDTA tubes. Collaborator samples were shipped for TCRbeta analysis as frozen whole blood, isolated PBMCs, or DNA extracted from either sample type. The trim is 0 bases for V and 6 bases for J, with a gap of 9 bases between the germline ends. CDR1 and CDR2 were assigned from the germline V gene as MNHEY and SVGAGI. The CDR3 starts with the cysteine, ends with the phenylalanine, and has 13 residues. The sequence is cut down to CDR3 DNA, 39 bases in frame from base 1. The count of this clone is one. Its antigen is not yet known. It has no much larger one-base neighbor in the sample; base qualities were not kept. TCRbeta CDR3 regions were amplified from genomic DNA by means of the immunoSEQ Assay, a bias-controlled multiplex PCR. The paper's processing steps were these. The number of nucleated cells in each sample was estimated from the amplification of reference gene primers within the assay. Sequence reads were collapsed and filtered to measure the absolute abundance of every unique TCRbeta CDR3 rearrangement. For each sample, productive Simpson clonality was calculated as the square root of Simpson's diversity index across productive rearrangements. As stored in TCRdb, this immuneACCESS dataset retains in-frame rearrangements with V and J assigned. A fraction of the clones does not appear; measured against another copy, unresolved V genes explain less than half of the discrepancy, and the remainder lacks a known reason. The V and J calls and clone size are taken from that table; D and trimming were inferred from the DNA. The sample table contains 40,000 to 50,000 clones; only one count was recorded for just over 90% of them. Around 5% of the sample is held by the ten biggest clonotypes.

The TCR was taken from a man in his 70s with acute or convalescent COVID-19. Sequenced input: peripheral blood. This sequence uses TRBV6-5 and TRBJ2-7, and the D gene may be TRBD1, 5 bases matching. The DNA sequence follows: TGTGCCAGCAGTTACTCGAGTACAGGCGAGCAGTACTTC. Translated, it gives CASSYSSTGEQYF.